A single sample is the source of the 6 T cell receptor beta chains below, sequenced in a study of tumor and adjacent non-tumor tissue in lung cancer. The template was RNA from unsorted bulk tissue. The normal lung tissue was taken more than 3 cm from the tumor edge. TCRbeta libraries were built with three rounds of nested PCR, modified from ARM-PCR. TCRdb reprocessed the multiplex PCR reads via MiXCR and lists one record per CDR3 protein. The table shows over 80,000 distinct CDR3 sequences, with more than 80% occurring only once. Sequences were obtained from distant non-tumor lung tissue. These receptor sequences come from a man aged 60-69 years with small cell lung cancer.

Regarding this clonotype: Mismatch with germline at one junction end may stem from a read error. The genes are TRBV29-1 and TRBJ2-1; TRBD2 might be the D (6 bases). Per the germline V gene, CDR1 is SQVTM and CDR2 is ANQGSEA. This CDR3 contains 15 residues. The DNA for the CDR3 is TGCAGCGTTGCCGGCCTAGCGCTTTCCTACAATGAACAGTTCTTC. Protein product: CSVAGLALSYNEQFF.

CDR3 residues: CASSLRGGAANTGELFF. The DNA for the CDR3 is TGTGCCAGCAGCTTACGGGGCGGGGCCGCGAACACCGGGGAGCTGTTTTTT. The chain uses TRBV7-3 and TRBJ2-2; D possibly corresponds to TRBD2 (6 bases). V lost 2 bases, J lost 0 bases, and 13 bases lay in between. Germline CDR1 and CDR2: SGHTA and FQGTGA. There are 17 residues in the CDR3.

The J gene is TRBJ2-6, the V gene TRBV11-2; TRBD1 aligns across 8 bases. V shed 3 bases and J 0 bases; nucleotides not matched to a gene: 1. CDR3 length: 16 amino acids. Germline V gene lookup returns CDR1 SGHAT and CDR2 FQNNGV. Written as DNA, the CDR3 is TGTGCCAGCAGCTTCGGGACAGGCTCTGGGGCCAACGTCCTGACTTTC. Translated, it gives CASSFGTGSGANVLTF.

A note on this clonotype: The junction differs from germline at one of its ends, possibly a read error. This chain links TRBV7-8 with TRBJ2-2; the D gene could be TRBD1 or TRBD2 (6 bases each). Germline-derived CDR1 and CDR2 are SGHVS and FQNEAQ. The CDR3 spans 18 residues. CDR3 loop: CASSLGRIGGRGTGELFF. The CDR3 nucleotides are TGTGCCAGCAGCTTAGGTCGGATAGGGGGGCGCGGGACCGGAGAGCTGTTTTTT.

The V gene is TRBV11-3, the J gene TRBJ1-5, with D maybe TRBD1 (5 bases). Trimming pared 5 bases from V and 6 bases from J, leaving 11 bases between. The CDR3 contains 13 residues. Germline CDR1 and CDR2: SGHNT and YENEEA. The CDR3 DNA is TGTGCCAGCAGCCCTGGGAGGGGTCAGCCCCAGCATTTT. Encoded protein: CASSPGRGQPQHF.

As to this clonotype: At one end the junction does not follow the germline gene, possibly because of a read error. The V and J genes are TRBV5-4 and TRBJ2-5; possible D gene TRBD2, 6 bases. The CDR3 spans 13 residues. CDR1 is SGHNT and CDR2 is YYREEE in the germline V gene (reference sequence). Here the CDR3 DNA reads TGTGCCAGCTGCTTGGGGGGACTCGAGACCCAGTACTTC. Its translation is CASCLGGLETQYF.